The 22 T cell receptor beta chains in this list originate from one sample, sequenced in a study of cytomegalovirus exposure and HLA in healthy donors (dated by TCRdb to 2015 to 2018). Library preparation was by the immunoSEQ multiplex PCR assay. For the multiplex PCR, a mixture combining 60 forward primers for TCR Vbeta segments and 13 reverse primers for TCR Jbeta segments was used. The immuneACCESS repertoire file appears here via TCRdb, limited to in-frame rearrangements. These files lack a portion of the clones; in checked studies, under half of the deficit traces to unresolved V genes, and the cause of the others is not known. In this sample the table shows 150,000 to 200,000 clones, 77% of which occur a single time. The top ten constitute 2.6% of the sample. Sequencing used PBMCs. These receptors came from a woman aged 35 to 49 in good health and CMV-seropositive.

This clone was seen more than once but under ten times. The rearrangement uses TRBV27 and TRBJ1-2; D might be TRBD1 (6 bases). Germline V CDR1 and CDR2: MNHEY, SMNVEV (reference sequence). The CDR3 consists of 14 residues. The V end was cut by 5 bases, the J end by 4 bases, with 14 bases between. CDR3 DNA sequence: TGTGCCAGCAGTCCCACAGGGTTGGTCTATGGCTACACCTTC. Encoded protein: CASSPTGLVYGYTF.

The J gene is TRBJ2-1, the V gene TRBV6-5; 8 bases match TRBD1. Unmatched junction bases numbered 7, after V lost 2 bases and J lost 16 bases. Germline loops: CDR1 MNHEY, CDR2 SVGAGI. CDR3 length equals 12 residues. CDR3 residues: CASSYDRGIYFF. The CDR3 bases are TGTGCCAGCAGTTACGACAGGGGCATCTACTTCTTC.

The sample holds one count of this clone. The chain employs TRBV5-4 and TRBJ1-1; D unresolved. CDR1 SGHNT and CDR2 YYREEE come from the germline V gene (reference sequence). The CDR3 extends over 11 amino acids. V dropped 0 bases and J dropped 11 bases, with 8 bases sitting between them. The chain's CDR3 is CASSLGTAAFF. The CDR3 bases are TGTGCCAGCAGCTTGGGAACTGCCGCTTTCTTT. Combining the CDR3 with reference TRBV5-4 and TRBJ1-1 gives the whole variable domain ETGVTQSPTHLIKTRGQQVTLRCSSQSGHNTVSWYQQALGQGPQFIFQYYREEENGRGNFPPRFSGLQFPNYSSELNVNALELDDSALYLCASSLGTAAFFGQGTRLTVV.

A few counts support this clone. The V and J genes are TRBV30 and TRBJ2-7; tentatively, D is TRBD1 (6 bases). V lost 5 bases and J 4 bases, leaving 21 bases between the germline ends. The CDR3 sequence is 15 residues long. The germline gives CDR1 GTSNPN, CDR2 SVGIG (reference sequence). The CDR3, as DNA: TGTGCCTGGGCCACGCGTGGGGGCTGGGGTTACGAGCAGTACTTC. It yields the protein CAWATRGGWGYEQYF.

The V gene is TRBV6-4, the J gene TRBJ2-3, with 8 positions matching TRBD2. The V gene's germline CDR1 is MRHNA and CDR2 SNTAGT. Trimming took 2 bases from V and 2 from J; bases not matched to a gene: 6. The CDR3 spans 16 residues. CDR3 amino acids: CASSDVAGGTTDTQYF. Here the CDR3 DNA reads TGTGCCAGCAGTGACGTGGCGGGGGGAACCACAGATACGCAGTATTTT.

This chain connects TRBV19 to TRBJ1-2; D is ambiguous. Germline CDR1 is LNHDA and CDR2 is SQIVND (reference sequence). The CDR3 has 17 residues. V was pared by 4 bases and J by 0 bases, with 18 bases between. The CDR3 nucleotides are TGTGCCAGTAGTACGAGGGCAGAACAATTTTCTAACTATGGCTACACCTTC. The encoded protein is CASSTRAEQFSNYGYTF. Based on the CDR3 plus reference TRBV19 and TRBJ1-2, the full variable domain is DGGITQSPKYLFRKEGQNVTLSCEQNLNHDAMYWYRQDPGQGLRLIYYSQIVNDFQKGDIAEGYSVSREKKESFPLTVTSAQKNPTAFYLCASSTRAEQFSNYGYTFGSGTRLTVV.

CDR3 in DNA: TGTGCCAGCAGTCCAGGGGGTTTCACTGAAGCTTTCTTT. Translation gives CASSPGGFTEAFF. The chain combines TRBV6-6 with TRBJ1-1, with 7 bases lining up with TRBD1. V trimming: 5 bases; J trimming: 4 bases; junction bases outside the gene matches: 4. The CDR3 has 13 residues. Germline values: CDR1 MNHNY, CDR2 SVGAGI (reference sequence).

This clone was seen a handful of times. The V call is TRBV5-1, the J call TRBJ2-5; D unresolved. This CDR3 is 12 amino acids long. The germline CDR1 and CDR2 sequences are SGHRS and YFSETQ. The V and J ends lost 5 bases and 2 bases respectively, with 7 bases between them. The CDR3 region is CASRQLQETQYF. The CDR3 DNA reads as TGCGCCAGCAGACAGCTACAAGAGACCCAGTACTTC.

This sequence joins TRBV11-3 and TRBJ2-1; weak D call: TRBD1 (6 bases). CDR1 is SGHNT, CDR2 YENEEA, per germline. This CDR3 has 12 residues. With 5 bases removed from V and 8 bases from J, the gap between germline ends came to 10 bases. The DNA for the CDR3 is TGTGCCAGCAGCCCGTCAGGGGATGAGCAGTTCTTC. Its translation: CASSPSGDEQFF. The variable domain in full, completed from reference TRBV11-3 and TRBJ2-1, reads EAGVVQSPRYKIIEKKQPVAFWCNPISGHNTLYWYLQNLGQGPELLIRYENEEAVDDSQLPKDRFSAERLKGVDSTLKIQPAELGDSAVYLCASSPSGDEQFFGPGTRLTVL.

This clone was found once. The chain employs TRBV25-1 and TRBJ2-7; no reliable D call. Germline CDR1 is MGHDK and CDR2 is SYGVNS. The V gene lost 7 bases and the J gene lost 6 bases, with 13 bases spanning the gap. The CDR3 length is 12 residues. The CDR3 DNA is TGTGCCAGCAACGAGGAGCTTGGCGAGCAGTACTTC. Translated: CASNEELGEQYF.

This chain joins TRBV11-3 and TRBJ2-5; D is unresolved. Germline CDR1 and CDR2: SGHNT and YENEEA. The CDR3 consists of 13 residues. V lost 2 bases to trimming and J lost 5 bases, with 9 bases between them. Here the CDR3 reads CASSLQARETQYF. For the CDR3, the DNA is TGTGCCAGCAGCTTACAGGCCAGGGAGACCCAGTACTTC.

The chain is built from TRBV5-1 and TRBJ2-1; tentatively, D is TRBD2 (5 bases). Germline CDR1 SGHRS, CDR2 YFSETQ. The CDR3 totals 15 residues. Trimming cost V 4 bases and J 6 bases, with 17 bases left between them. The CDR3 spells CASSPTKLVSNEQFF. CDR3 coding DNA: TGCGCCAGCAGCCCGACTAAACTAGTTTCCAATGAGCAGTTCTTC.

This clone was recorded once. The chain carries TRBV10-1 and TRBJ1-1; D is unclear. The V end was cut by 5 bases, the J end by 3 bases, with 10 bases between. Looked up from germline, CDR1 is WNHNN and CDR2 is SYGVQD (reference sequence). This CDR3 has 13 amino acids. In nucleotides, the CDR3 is TGCGCCAGCAGTCAGGACTGGGACACTGAAGCTTTCTTT. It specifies CASSQDWDTEAFF.

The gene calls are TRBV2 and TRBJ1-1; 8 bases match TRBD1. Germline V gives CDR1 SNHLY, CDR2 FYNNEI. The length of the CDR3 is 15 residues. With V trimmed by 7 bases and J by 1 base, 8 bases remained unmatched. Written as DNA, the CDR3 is TGTGCCAGCACCAGAGCCGGGACAGGGAACACTGAAGCTTTCTTT. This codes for CASTRAGTGNTEAFF.

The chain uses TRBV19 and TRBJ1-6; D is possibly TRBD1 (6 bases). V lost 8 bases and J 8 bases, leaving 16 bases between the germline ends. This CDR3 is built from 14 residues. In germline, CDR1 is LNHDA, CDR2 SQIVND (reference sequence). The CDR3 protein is CASPGGRGYSPLHF. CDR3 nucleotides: TGTGCCAGTCCGGGGGGGAGGGGGTATTCACCCCTCCACTTT.

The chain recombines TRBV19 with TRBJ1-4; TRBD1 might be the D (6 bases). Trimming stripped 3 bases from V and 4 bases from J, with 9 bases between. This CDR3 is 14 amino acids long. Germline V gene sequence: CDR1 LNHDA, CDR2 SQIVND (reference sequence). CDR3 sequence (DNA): TGTGCCAGTAGTATGGGGGCCGGTAATGAAAAACTGTTTTTT. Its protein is CASSMGAGNEKLFF.

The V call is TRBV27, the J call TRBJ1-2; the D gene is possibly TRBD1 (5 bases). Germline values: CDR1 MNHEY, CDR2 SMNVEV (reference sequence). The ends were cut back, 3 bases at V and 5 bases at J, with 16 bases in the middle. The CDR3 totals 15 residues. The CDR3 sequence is CASSFTGTSSYGYTF. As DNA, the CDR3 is TGTGCCAGCAGTTTCACCGGGACTTCCTCTTATGGCTACACCTTC.

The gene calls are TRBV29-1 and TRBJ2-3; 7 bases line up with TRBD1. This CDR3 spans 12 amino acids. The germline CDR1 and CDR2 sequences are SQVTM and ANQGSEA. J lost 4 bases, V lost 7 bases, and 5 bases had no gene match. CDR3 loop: CSGGTDSDTQYF. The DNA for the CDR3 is TGCAGCGGAGGGACAGATTCAGATACGCAGTATTTT.

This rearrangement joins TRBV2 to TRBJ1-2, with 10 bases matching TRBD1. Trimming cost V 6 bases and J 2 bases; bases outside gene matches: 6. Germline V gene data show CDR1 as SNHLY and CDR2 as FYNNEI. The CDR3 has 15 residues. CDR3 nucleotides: TGTGCCAGCAGACCGGACAGGGGGAACAACTATGGCTACACCTTC. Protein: CASRPDRGNNYGYTF.

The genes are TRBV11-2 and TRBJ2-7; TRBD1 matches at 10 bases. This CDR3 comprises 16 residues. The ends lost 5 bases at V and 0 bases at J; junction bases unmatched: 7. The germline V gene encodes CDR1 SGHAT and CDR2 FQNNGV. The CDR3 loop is CASSPSRDRGSYEQYF. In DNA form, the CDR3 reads TGTGCCAGCAGCCCCTCCCGGGACAGGGGCTCCTACGAGCAGTACTTC.

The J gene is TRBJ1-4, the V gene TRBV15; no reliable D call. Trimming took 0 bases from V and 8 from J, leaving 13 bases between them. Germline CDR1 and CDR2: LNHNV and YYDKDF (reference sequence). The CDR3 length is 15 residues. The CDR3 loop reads CATSRDQRGGEKLFF. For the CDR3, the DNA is TGTGCCACCAGCAGAGATCAGCGGGGAGGGGAAAAACTGTTTTTT.

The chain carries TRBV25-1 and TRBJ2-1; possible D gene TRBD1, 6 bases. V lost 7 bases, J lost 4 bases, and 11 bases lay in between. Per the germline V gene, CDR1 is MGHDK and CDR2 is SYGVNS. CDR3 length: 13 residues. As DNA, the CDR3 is TGTGCCAGCACAGGGACACCTTACAATGAGCAGTTCTTC. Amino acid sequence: CASTGTPYNEQFF.